This T cell receptor (beta chain) was obtained from a study of blood T cell repertoires in COVID-19. Across the whole study: Samples taken during acute and convalescent COVID-19 were collected in the United States, Italy and Spain. Sources were T cells, B-cell-depleted T cells, or PBMCs; the material itself was cDNA or gDNA.

The V and J ends lost 7 bases and 2 bases respectively, with 7 bases between them. The CDR3 is 12 residues long. Germline assignment: CDR1 SNHLY and CDR2 FYNNEI. In the original workflow: Nucleated cell counts were estimated from reference gene primer amplification. Only in-frame clones appear in the TCRdb table, and some are missing; sequencing was by immunoSEQ multiplex PCR. The V and J calls and the clone size are those of that table, but D and trimming were determined from the DNA. Of 160,000 or so clones in the sample, roughly 90% were seen once. Material: peripheral blood. This chain joins TRBV2 and TRBJ2-3; D is unresolved. The origin of this receptor is a man aged 55-75 years with acute or convalescent COVID-19. In DNA, the CDR3 is TGTGCCAGCACCCAGTCCACAGATACGCAGTATTTT. Its protein is CASTQSTDTQYF.